This T cell receptor beta chain was retrieved from a study of cytomegalovirus exposure and HLA in healthy donors. Both 60 Vbeta primers and 13 Jbeta primers went into the PCR. Profiling relied on immunoSEQ multiplex PCR, and the TCRdb table lists in-frame clones only, not all of them. Of roughly 200,000 clones listed, 75% to 80% are singletons. Losses at the gene ends were 6 bases for V and 6 bases for J; bases not matched to a gene: 1. The CDR3 consists of 13 residues. The V gene's germline CDR1 is ENHRY and CDR2 SYGVKD. Sequenced sample: PBMCs. This TCR came from a female donor in good health and CMV-seronegative. The chain has TRBV10-3 and TRBJ2-1, with 11 positions matching TRBD1. CDR3 loop: CAISGQGANEQFF. The CDR3 nucleotides read TGTGCCATCAGCGGACAGGGGGCCAATGAGCAGTTCTTC.